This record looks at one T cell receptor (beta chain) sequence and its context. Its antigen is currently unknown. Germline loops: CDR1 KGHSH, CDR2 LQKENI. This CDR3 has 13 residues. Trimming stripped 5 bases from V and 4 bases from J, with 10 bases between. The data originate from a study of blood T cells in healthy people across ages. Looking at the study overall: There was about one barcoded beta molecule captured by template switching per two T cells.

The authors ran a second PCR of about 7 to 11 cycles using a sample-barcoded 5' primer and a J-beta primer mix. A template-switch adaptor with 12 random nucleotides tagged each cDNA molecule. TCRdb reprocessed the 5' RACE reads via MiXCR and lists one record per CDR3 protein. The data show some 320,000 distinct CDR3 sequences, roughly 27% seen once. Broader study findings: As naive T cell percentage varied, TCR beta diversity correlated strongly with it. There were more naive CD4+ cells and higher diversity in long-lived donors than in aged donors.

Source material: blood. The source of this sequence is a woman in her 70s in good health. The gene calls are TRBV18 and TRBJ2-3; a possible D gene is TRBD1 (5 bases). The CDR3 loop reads CASSMTEADTQYF. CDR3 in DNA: TGTGCCAGCTCAATGACAGAAGCAGATACGCAGTATTTT.